This passage covers 24 T cell receptor beta chains from one sample sequenced in a study of yellow fever vaccine responses in identical twins. TCRdb re-analysed the RT-PCR reads in MiXCR, keeping a single row per CDR3 protein. The sample has 6,000 to 8,500 distinct CDR3 sequences; roughly 86% are singletons. This sample comprised T cells from blood (PBMCs), unsorted or a sorted subset (not recorded which), obtained before or after yellow fever vaccination (not recorded which). The source of these receptors is a young woman who received the yellow fever vaccine.

This clonotype was observed once. This rearrangement joins TRBV5-1 to TRBJ1-5, with unresolved D. This CDR3 comprises 13 residues. Trimming pared 0 bases from V and 4 bases from J, leaving 5 bases between. Per germline, CDR1 SGHRS and CDR2 YFSETQ. The CDR3 spells CASSLDANQPQHF. The CDR3 region has the DNA TGCGCCAGCAGCTTGGACGCAAATCAGCCCCAGCATTTT.

This clonotype was detected only once. This chain joins TRBV29-1 and TRBJ2-7, with unresolved D. The CDR3 contains 12 residues. Trimming cost V 7 bases and J 6 bases, with 16 bases left between them. Per germline, CDR1 SQVTM and CDR2 ANQGSEA. CDR3 amino acids: CSGKVTEAEQYF. The CDR3 nucleotides are TGCAGCGGGAAGGTAACAGAGGCCGAGCAGTACTTC.

This rearrangement joins TRBV5-1 to TRBJ2-1; 8 bases are a match to TRBD1. With V trimmed by 0 bases and J by 8 bases, 10 bases remained unmatched. The germline V gene encodes CDR1 SGHRS and CDR2 YFSETQ. The length of the CDR3 is 16 residues. As DNA, the CDR3 is TGCGCCAGCAGCTTGGACGGGACAGGAGCATTCGATGAGCAGTTCTTC. The encoded protein is CASSLDGTGAFDEQFF.

This clonotype was recorded a few times. The chain recombines TRBV29-1 with TRBJ2-2; 8 bases are shared with TRBD1. The germline V gene encodes CDR1 SQVTM and CDR2 ANQGSEA. CDR3 length: 14 amino acids. V trimming: 4 bases; J trimming: 5 bases; junction bases outside the gene matches: 6. The DNA of the CDR3 is TGCAGCGTTGGCGGACAGGGAAAGACCGGGGAGCTGTTTTTT. It translates to CSVGGQGKTGELFF.

This rearrangement joins TRBV29-1 to TRBJ2-7, with D perhaps assigned TRBD1 or TRBD2 (6 bases each). The CDR3 is 11 residues long. Germline CDR1 SQVTM, CDR2 ANQGSEA. Trimming pared 2 bases from V and 10 bases from J, leaving 12 bases between. The DNA for the CDR3 is TGCAGCGTTGAATTTAGGGGGGATCAGTACTTC. This gives the protein CSVEFRGDQYF.

V is TRBV7-9 and J is TRBJ1-6; TRBD1 is a possible D gene (6 bases). This CDR3 comprises 16 residues. Germline V CDR1 and CDR2: SEHNR, FQNEAQ (reference sequence). The V end was cut by 0 bases, the J end by 7 bases, with 13 bases between. In DNA form, the CDR3 reads TGTGCCAGCAGCTTAGCGCAAGCTGGGGGCAATTCACCCCTCCACTTT. Translating gives CASSLAQAGGNSPLHF.

The chain has TRBV28 and TRBJ2-7, with TRBD1 as a possible D gene (6 bases). CDR3 length: 13 amino acids. V lost 5 bases, J lost 3 bases, and 11 bases lay in between. In germline, CDR1 is MDHEN, CDR2 SYDVKM. CDR3: CASSTDSSYEQYF. For the CDR3, the DNA is TGTGCCAGCAGTACGGACAGTAGCTACGAGCAGTACTTC.

This clonotype occurred a few times. The chain uses TRBV4-3 and TRBJ2-3; 11 bases line up with TRBD2. There are 19 residues in the CDR3. Germline CDR1 reads LGHNA; CDR2 reads YSLEER. V shed 0 bases and J 0 bases; nucleotides not matched to a gene: 8. The CDR3 DNA sequence: TGCGCCAGCAGCCAAGATAGTACTAGCGGGAGCTCTAGCACAGATACGCAGTATTTT. This gives the protein CASSQDSTSGSSSTDTQYF.

This clonotype was counted only a few times. The V call is TRBV20-1, the J call TRBJ1-1; D unresolved. The V gene's germline CDR1 is DFQATT and CDR2 SNEGSKA (reference sequence). The CDR3 runs to 13 residues. Trimming took off 3 bases at V and 4 bases at J, with 12 bases between the two ends. CDR3 bases: TGCAGTGCTAGCACGACCGTCGGCACTGAAGCTTTCTTT. This codes for CSASTTVGTEAFF.

Here the CDR3 DNA reads TGCAGCGTTGCAGGGACAGCATACGAGCAGTACTTC. Its translation is CSVAGTAYEQYF. J is TRBJ2-7 and V is TRBV29-1, with 7 bases that match TRBD1. The CDR3 contains 12 residues. V lost 4 bases to trimming and J lost 4 bases; unmatched junction nucleotides: 4. CDR1 and CDR2 from the germline V gene are SQVTM and ANQGSEA.

The V call is TRBV11-2, the J call TRBJ2-1; a weak D match, TRBD2 (5 bases). The germline V and J ends were trimmed by 5 bases and 9 bases, with 11 bases remaining between them. Germline V gene lookup returns CDR1 SGHAT and CDR2 FQNNGV. This CDR3 comprises 12 residues. The CDR3: CASSPVRVEQFF. The CDR3 coding sequence is TGTGCCAGCAGCCCTGTGAGGGTTGAGCAGTTCTTC.

The sample holds one count of this clonotype. This rearrangement joins TRBV28 to TRBJ1-2; D is unresolved. CDR1 is MDHEN, CDR2 SYDVKM, per germline. This CDR3 region has 14 residues. Trimming removed 6 bases from V and 6 bases from J, with 17 bases in between. CDR3 region: CASRTYSWQNGYTF. The CDR3 nucleotides are TGTGCCAGCAGGACGTACAGTTGGCAAAATGGCTACACCTTC.

This rearrangement joins TRBV11-3 to TRBJ2-1; the D is unclear. The germline gives CDR1 SGHNT, CDR2 YENEEA. Trimming removed 0 bases from V and 6 bases from J, with 12 bases in between. The CDR3 is 15 residues long. The CDR3 loop reads CASSLDLGRSNEQFF. The CDR3, as DNA: TGTGCCAGCAGCTTAGATCTGGGCAGAAGCAATGAGCAGTTCTTC.

V usage is TRBV29-1 and J usage is TRBJ2-1; 12 bases map to TRBD2. Germline CDR1 and CDR2: SQVTM and ANQGSEA. Trimming took 7 bases from V and 9 from J; bases not matched to a gene: 19. The CDR3 length is 17 residues. The CDR3 coding sequence is TGCAGCGCCTACCGTCGGGGGGCTAGCGGGAGGGCGATTGAGCAGTTCTTC. It translates to CSAYRRGASGRAIEQFF.

The V gene is TRBV7-2, the J gene TRBJ1-6; TRBD1 agrees at 7 bases. The V gene end was trimmed by 5 bases and the J gene end by 6 bases; junction bases not matched to a gene: 7. Germline V CDR1 and CDR2: SGHTA, FQGNSA. This CDR3 is built from 15 residues. The CDR3 protein is CASSPSTGVNSPLHF. In nucleotides, the CDR3 is TGTGCCAGCAGCCCTAGTACAGGGGTTAATTCACCCCTCCACTTT.

The CDR3 here is CSAQAGGVGYEQYF. CDR3 bases: TGCAGTGCTCAAGCGGGGGGGGTAGGCTACGAGCAGTACTTC. This chain links TRBV20-1 with TRBJ2-7; 10 bases are shared with TRBD2. The ends lost 5 bases at V and 3 bases at J; junction bases unmatched: 7. The germline V gene encodes CDR1 DFQATT and CDR2 SNEGSKA (reference sequence). CDR3 length: 14 amino acids.

The gene calls are TRBV15 and TRBJ2-7; 8 bases are shared with TRBD1. CDR1 is LNHNV and CDR2 is YYDKDF in the germline V gene (reference sequence). CDR3 length: 16 amino acids. Trimming took 4 bases from V and 2 from J; bases not matched to a gene: 10. CDR3 in DNA: TGTGCCACCAGCAAAAACCCAGGGGGCCTCACCTACGAGCAGTACTTC. Protein product: CATSKNPGGLTYEQYF.

The chain uses TRBV5-4 and TRBJ2-5; 11 bases line up with TRBD1. With 0 bases clipped from V and 2 bases from J, the junction kept 3 bases outside the gene matches. The germline V gene has CDR1 SGHNT and CDR2 YYREEE (reference sequence). This CDR3 is built from 16 residues. CDR3 region: CASSLGGTGGQETQYF. The CDR3 region has the DNA TGTGCCAGCAGCTTGGGTGGGACAGGGGGTCAAGAGACCCAGTACTTC.

This clonotype was detected only a few times. CDR3 nucleotides: TGTGCCAGCAGCGTAGGTACCACCTCCTACGAGCAGTACTTC. It specifies CASSVGTTSYEQYF. The J gene is TRBJ2-7, the V gene TRBV9; D gene uncertain. Germline V gives CDR1 SGDLS, CDR2 YYNGEE. Trimming cost V 0 bases and J 0 bases, with 7 bases left between them. This CDR3 region has 14 residues.

This clonotype was counted once. The chain recombines TRBV11-3 with TRBJ2-7; perhaps D is TRBD1 or TRBD2 (5 bases each). The CDR3 is 16 residues long. Trimming left V 5 bases short and J 0 bases short, with 17 bases between. CDR1 is SGHNT, CDR2 YENEEA, per germline. CDR3 nucleotide sequence: TGTGCCAGCAGCCACGGGACCGCGCTTTTCTCCTACGAGCAGTACTTC. This codes for CASSHGTALFSYEQYF. Together with reference TRBV11-3 and TRBJ2-7, the CDR3 gives the full variable domain: EAGVVQSPRYKIIEKKQPVAFWCNPISGHNTLYWYLQNLGQGPELLIRYENEEAVDDSQLPKDRFSAERLKGVDSTLKIQPAELGDSAVYLCASSHGTALFSYEQYFGPGTRLTVT.

The chain carries TRBV13 and TRBJ2-1; D unclear. Germline V CDR1 and CDR2: PRHDT, FYEKMQ (reference sequence). V was cut by 5 bases and J by 0 bases, with 11 bases left in between. The CDR3 is 15 residues long. The CDR3 protein is CASSGITDSYNEQFF. For the CDR3, the DNA is TGTGCCAGCAGCGGGATCACCGACTCCTACAATGAGCAGTTCTTC.

V is TRBV6-5 and J is TRBJ1-2, with 10 bases fitting TRBD1. V lost 2 bases, J lost 4 bases, and 7 bases stayed unmatched. The CDR3 is made up of 16 amino acids. The germline V gene has CDR1 MNHEY and CDR2 SVGAGI. The CDR3 DNA is TGTGCCAGCAGTTACCTACGGACAGGGGGTGCCTATGGCTACACCTTC. Translating gives CASSYLRTGGAYGYTF.

The chain combines TRBV11-1 with TRBJ1-2, with D maybe TRBD1 (6 bases). The CDR3 runs 15 residues. Germline values: CDR1 SGHAT, CDR2 FQDESV (reference sequence). V lost 4 bases, J lost 6 bases, and 18 bases lay in between. CDR3 in DNA: TGTGCCAGCAGCTCGACAGGATTGACGTGGAATGGCTACACCTTC. Amino acid sequence: CASSSTGLTWNGYTF.

The chain employs TRBV11-3 and TRBJ2-1, with 8 bases fitting TRBD2. Per germline, CDR1 SGHNT and CDR2 YENEEA. The J segment lost 7 bases and the V segment lost 0 bases, leaving 11 bases of the junction unmatched. The length of the CDR3 is 17 residues. CDR3 coding DNA: TGTGCCAGCAGCTTAGAGTTCCCGGGACTAGTTGTTAATGAGCAGTTCTTC. It encodes CASSLEFPGLVVNEQFF. The whole variable domain, filled in from reference TRBV11-3 and TRBJ2-1, reads EAGVVQSPRYKIIEKKQPVAFWCNPISGHNTLYWYLQNLGQGPELLIRYENEEAVDDSQLPKDRFSAERLKGVDSTLKIQPAELGDSAVYLCASSLEFPGLVVNEQFFGPGTRLTVL.